This T cell receptor (beta chain) was identified in a study of cytomegalovirus exposure and HLA in healthy donors. Healthy bone marrow donors made up the donors. 13 Jbeta primers and 60 Vbeta primers were used for the PCR. The repertoire was sequenced with immunoSEQ multiplex PCR; TCRdb's copy has only in-frame clones and lacks some. The data show 30,000 to 35,000 clones, and the top ten clones hold roughly 2%. The CDR3 has 15 amino acids. CDR1 LNHDA and CDR2 SQIVND come from the germline V gene (reference sequence). V gave up 5 bases and J gave up 4 bases, with 18 bases separating them. This TCR was recovered from a woman in her thirties or forties in good health and CMV-seropositive. This chain links TRBV19 with TRBJ2-7; tentative D call: TRBD2 (5 bases). Sequencing input: PBMCs. CDR3 protein: CASSGPGKSGYEQYF. The CDR3 bases are TGTGCCAGTAGTGGTCCGGGGAAAAGTGGGTACGAGCAGTACTTC.